This TCR beta chain originates from a study of blood T cell repertoires in COVID-19 (dated by TCRdb to between 2020 and 2021). Background for the entire study: Collaborator samples came from the United States, Italy and Spain and covered acute and convalescent phases of COVID-19. The sample metadata nearly always contained a de-identified subject ID, COVID-19 status, age in years and sex. The prospective study material was composed of cDNA or gDNA derived from T cells, B-cell-depleted T cells, or PBMCs. Where available, HLA class I and class II types were obtained from metadata supplied by the sample provider rather than from assay-based typing. Samples were obtained from the ongoing ImmuneRACE study (first 160 participants) and from 1,000 to 1,500 subjects provided by 6 global collaborators. The repertoires were released in a freely available public database meant as a resource for research on the immune response to SARS-CoV-2. The dataset comprised deeply sampled blood TCRbeta repertoires from subjects exposed to, actively infected with, or recovered from COVID-19.

The immunoSEQ Assay, a bias-controlled multiplex PCR, was used to amplify TCRbeta CDR3 regions from genomic DNA. In the original analysis: Within the assay, amplification of reference gene primers was used to estimate how many nucleated cells each sample contained. To quantify the absolute abundance of each unique TCRbeta CDR3 rearrangement, sequence reads were collapsed and filtered. For each sample, productive Simpson clonality was calculated as the square root of Simpson's diversity index over productive rearrangements. Sourced from immuneACCESS, this table was stored by TCRdb with only in-frame sequences that have V and J called. A share of the clones is absent; for the studies checked, an unresolved V gene accounts for under half, and the remainder has no known explanation. That table supplies the V and J calls and clone size; D and trimming were determined from the DNA. Here the sample has 200,000 to 250,000 clones; approximately 80% occur a single time. The ten largest make up about 7.7% of the sample.

In the prospective study, participants were about 18 to 95 years old, resided in 25 or so geographic areas of the United States, and were enrolled through a virtual design. In the prospective study, participants were assigned to cohorts based on the clinical history participants reported in a screening survey and a study questionnaire. In the prospective study, whole blood, serum and a nasopharyngeal or oropharyngeal swab were collected from each participant by mobile phlebotomists. Additional blood draws and questionnaires over an approximately two-month period could optionally be provided by prospective study participants. Prospective study blood samples were shipped either frozen or at room temperature before DNA extraction. Results the study describes overall, beyond this receptor: How much clinical and demographic metadata was included differed by source and by participant, and the metadata was provided uncurated.

On this clone itself: What antigen it recognizes has not been identified. Base quality data are lacking; no much larger clone is found one base away.

The TCR sequence derives from a woman aged 40 to 55 with acute COVID-19. Sequencing was done on a sample of PBMCs or T cells enriched from blood (not recorded which).

The DNA is as follows: TGCGCCAGCAGCTCTCCTGAACAGGCTAACTATGGCTACACCTTC. Translation gives CASSSPEQANYGYTF. The chain was built from TRBV5-1 and TRBJ1-2, and perhaps TRBD1 as D gene, on 5 matching bases. V lost 3 bases and J lost 0 bases; the stretch between them is 12 bases long. The CDR3 starts with the cysteine, ends with the phenylalanine, and has 15 residues. Only the CDR3 region is kept as DNA, spanning 45 bases read in frame from base 1. The germline V gene specifies SGHRS as CDR1 and YFSETQ as CDR2.